This is a list of T cell receptor beta chains from one sample in a study of beta chain features in type 1 diabetes. Profiling relied on immunoSEQ multiplex PCR, and the TCRdb table lists in-frame clones only, not all of them. Among around 450,000 clones listed, over 9.5% were seen once. The source material was naive CD4+ T cells from blood. These TCRs come from a woman between 18 and 29 years old in good health. Each CDR3 is given with its conserved first and last residue. Each record gives: CDR3 protein, CDR3 DNA, clone size, J gene, V gene, D gene. D genes are given only for firm matches. Clone size is given for some rows only: seen once, a few or many times, or a class if the clone is expanded.

CDR3: CASSLFGPSNF; DNA: TGTGCCAGCAGCTTATTCGGACCTAGTAACTTC; size: few; J: TRBJ2-5; V: TRBV7-9; D: .
CDR3: CASSGFSLMNTEAFF; DNA: TGCGCCAGCAGCGGTTTTAGTCTGATGAACACTGAAGCTTTCTTT; size: .; J: TRBJ1-1; V: TRBV4-1; D: .
CDR3: CASSHANTQYF; DNA: TGTGCCAGCAGCCACGCGAATACGCAGTATTTT; size: few; J: TRBJ2-3; V: TRBV14; D: .
CDR3: CASSPWGYGYTF; DNA: TGTGCCAGCAGCCCCTGGGGTTATGGCTACACCTTC; size: few; J: TRBJ1-2; V: TRBV4-2; D: .
CDR3: CASSYPGRAYEQYF; DNA: TGTGCCAGCAGTTATCCCGGGAGGGCCTACGAGCAGTACTTC; size: .; J: TRBJ2-7; V: TRBV6-5; D: TRBD2
CDR3: CASSVELAGATQYF; DNA: TGTGCCAGCAGCGTAGAACTAGCGGGAGCTACGCAGTATTTT; size: .; J: TRBJ2-3; V: TRBV9; D: TRBD2
CDR3: CASRRGFGYEQFF; DNA: TGTGCCAGCAGGCGGGGGTTCGGCTATGAGCAGTTCTTC; size: few; J: TRBJ2-1; V: TRBV2; D: TRBD2
CDR3: CASSQDTGQRVNTEAFF; DNA: TGCGCCAGCAGCCAAGATACAGGACAGAGAGTGAACACTGAAGCTTTCTTT; size: .; J: TRBJ1-1; V: TRBV4-3; D: .
CDR3: CASSDSGRYETQYF; DNA: TGTGCCAGCAGTGATAGCGGGAGGTATGAGACCCAGTACTTC; size: .; J: TRBJ2-5; V: TRBV25-1; D: TRBD2
CDR3: CASSTWRDGGYTF; DNA: TGTGCCAGCAGCACATGGAGGGATGGTGGCTACACCTTC; size: few; J: TRBJ1-2; V: TRBV9; D: .
CDR3: CASSRRNTEAFF; DNA: TGTGCCAGTAGTCGACGGAACACTGAAGCTTTCTTT; size: .; J: TRBJ1-1; V: TRBV19; D: .
CDR3: CASREGLGETQYF; DNA: TGTGCCAGCCGGGAGGGCTTGGGGGAGACCCAGTACTTC; size: .; J: TRBJ2-5; V: TRBV7-2; D: TRBD2
CDR3: CASSEGLAAPGELFF; DNA: TGTGCCAGCAGTGAGGGACTAGCGGCACCCGGGGAGCTGTTTTTT; size: few; J: TRBJ2-2; V: TRBV2; D: TRBD2
CDR3: CASSPSNEQFF; DNA: TGTGCCAGCTCGCCCTCCAATGAGCAGTTCTTC; size: .; J: TRBJ2-1; V: TRBV18; D: .
CDR3: CASSQVLGNSPLHF; DNA: TGCGCCAGCAGCCAAGTTTTGGGAAATTCACCCCTCCACTTT; size: few; J: TRBJ1-6; V: TRBV4-1; D: .
CDR3: CASSPNSYGYTF; DNA: TGTGCCAGCTCACCAAACTCCTATGGCTACACCTTC; size: once; J: TRBJ1-2; V: TRBV18; D: .
CDR3: CASSQARVGKETQYF; DNA: TGTGCCAGCAGCCAAGCCCGAGTGGGAAAAGAGACCCAGTACTTC; size: .; J: TRBJ2-5; V: TRBV14; D: .
CDR3: CASSSRGETQYF; DNA: TGTGCCAGCAGTTCTCGGGGGGAGACCCAGTACTTC; size: many; J: TRBJ2-5; V: TRBV28; D: .
CDR3: CAGSGRGYEQFF; DNA: TGTGCCGGTAGCGGGAGAGGCTATGAGCAGTTCTTC; size: many; J: TRBJ2-1; V: TRBV30; D: TRBD2
CDR3: CASSPGTSGAYEQFF; DNA: TGTGCCAGCAGCCCGGGGACTAGCGGTGCCTATGAGCAGTTCTTC; size: few; J: TRBJ2-1; V: TRBV7-7; D: TRBD2
CDR3: CASSPGQGGYGYTF; DNA: TGTGCCAGCAGCCCAGGACAGGGTGGCTATGGCTACACCTTC; size: .; J: TRBJ1-2; V: TRBV7-3; D: TRBD1
CDR3: CASSPTRDTQYF; DNA: TGTGCCAGCAGCCCAACGAGAGATACGCAGTATTTT; size: .; J: TRBJ2-3; V: TRBV7-9; D: .
CDR3: CASSLGDQETQYF; DNA: TGTGCCAGCAGCTTAGGAGACCAAGAGACCCAGTACTTC; size: few; J: TRBJ2-5; V: TRBV7-9; D: .
CDR3: CASNLQGALADTQYF; DNA: TGTGCCAGCAACCTACAGGGGGCACTTGCAGATACGCAGTATTTT; size: .; J: TRBJ2-3; V: TRBV28; D: TRBD1
CDR3: CASSLRGDGETQYF; DNA: TGTGCCAGCAGCTTGAGAGGTGATGGGGAGACCCAGTACTTC; size: few; J: TRBJ2-5; V: TRBV7-9; D: .
CDR3: CASSARGQSYEQYF; DNA: TGTGCCAGCAGCGCCCGGGGACAGTCCTACGAGCAGTACTTC; size: few; J: TRBJ2-7; V: TRBV9; D: TRBD1
CDR3: CASSSGQIGGYTF; DNA: TGTGCCAGCAGCTCCGGACAGATAGGGGGCTACACCTTC; size: few; J: TRBJ1-2; V: TRBV7-2; D: .
CDR3: CASSPETGGETQYF; DNA: TGTGCCAGCTCACCCGAGACAGGGGGCGAGACCCAGTACTTC; size: .; J: TRBJ2-5; V: TRBV18; D: TRBD1
CDR3: CASSYSTGLTDTQYF; DNA: TGTGCCAGCAGTTACTCGACAGGGCTCACAGATACGCAGTATTTT; size: .; J: TRBJ2-3; V: TRBV6-5; D: TRBD1
CDR3: CASSSAGDGYTF; DNA: TGTGCCAGCAGCTCCGCCGGGGACGGCTACACCTTC; size: .; J: TRBJ1-2; V: TRBV28; D: .
CDR3: CSVKGGYNQPQHF; DNA: TGCAGCGTTAAAGGGGGTTACAATCAGCCCCAGCATTTT; size: few; J: TRBJ1-5; V: TRBV29-1; D: .
CDR3: CASSRQGNYGYTF; DNA: TGTGCCAGCAGCCGACAGGGGAACTATGGCTACACCTTC; size: .; J: TRBJ1-2; V: TRBV7-9; D: TRBD1
CDR3: CASSSQATRTDTQYF; DNA: TGTGCCAGCAGTTCTCAAGCCACGCGCACAGATACGCAGTATTTT; size: .; J: TRBJ2-3; V: TRBV28; D: .
CDR3: CASSDSAYSYEQYF; DNA: TGTGCCAGCAGCGATAGCGCGTACTCCTACGAGCAGTACTTC; size: .; J: TRBJ2-7; V: TRBV5-4; D: .
CDR3: CSVWDRGSKNIQYF; DNA: TGCAGCGTTTGGGACAGGGGATCCAAAAACATTCAGTACTTC; size: few; J: TRBJ2-4; V: TRBV29-1; D: TRBD1
CDR3: CASSPQGIVAFF; DNA: TGTGCCAGCTCACCTCAGGGTATTGTGGCTTTCTTT; size: .; J: TRBJ1-1; V: TRBV18; D: .
CDR3: CASRWGRDQPQHF; DNA: TGTGCCAGCCGCTGGGGCAGAGATCAGCCCCAGCATTTT; size: .; J: TRBJ1-5; V: TRBV2; D: .
CDR3: CASSQVGRRSYNEQFF; DNA: TGTGCCAGCAGCCAGGTTGGACGGCGCTCCTACAATGAGCAGTTCTTC; size: .; J: TRBJ2-1; V: TRBV4-2; D: .
CDR3: CSGGHENTEAFF; DNA: TGCAGCGGAGGACACGAGAACACTGAAGCTTTCTTT; size: .; J: TRBJ1-1; V: TRBV29-1; D: .
CDR3: CASSLNSPTIYGYTF; DNA: TGTGCCAGCAGCTTAAATTCGCCGACGATCTATGGCTACACCTTC; size: .; J: TRBJ1-2; V: TRBV7-2; D: .
CDR3: CSVEVRGHGTQHF; DNA: TGCAGCGTTGAAGTCAGGGGGCATGGGACCCAGCATTTT; size: few; J: TRBJ1-5; V: TRBV29-1; D: TRBD1